Below are 5 T cell receptor beta chains sequenced from a single sample in a study of shared T cell receptors in the human thymus. This table comes from immunoSEQ multiplex PCR, and its TCRdb copy is limited to in-frame clones, with some not included. Of approximately 490,000 clones listed, about 80% are singletons. The sample was also reused in another study, on human thymus T cells.

Sequencing was performed on thymocytes. The receptor set was obtained from a boy in the first two years of life with a congenital heart defect.

This clone was detected only a few times. This rearrangement joins TRBV27 to TRBJ1-1, with a possible D match to TRBD1 (5 bases). CDR3 length: 12 amino acids. Germline V gene sequence: CDR1 MNHEY, CDR2 SMNVEV (reference sequence). Trimming stripped 10 bases from V and 1 base from J, with 10 bases between. CDR3 loop: CATIGQNTEAFF. The CDR3 DNA reads as TGTGCCACCATAGGACAGAACACTGAAGCTTTCTTT.

In this sample, this clone turned up once. The V gene is TRBV28, the J gene TRBJ2-1, with 9 positions matching TRBD2. In germline, CDR1 is MDHEN, CDR2 SYDVKM. The trim removed 5 bases at V and 5 bases at J, leaving 10 bases unmatched. This CDR3 comprises 16 residues. The CDR3 DNA is TGTGCCAGCAGTCCAAGCGGGAGGCATAGGGACAATGAGCAGTTCTTC. Amino acids: CASSPSGRHRDNEQFF.

This clone appeared a few times. This chain connects TRBV14 to TRBJ2-7; unclear D gene. Trimming cost V 3 bases and J 0 bases, with 6 bases left between them. The CDR3 spans 13 residues. The V gene's germline CDR1 is SGHDN and CDR2 FVKESK. The CDR3 DNA is TGTGCCAGCAGCCAGAGCGTCTCCTACGAGCAGTACTTC. Protein sequence: CASSQSVSYEQYF.

The chain recombines TRBV19 with TRBJ2-4, with D maybe TRBD1 (6 bases). The CDR3 spans 16 residues. Looked up from germline, CDR1 is LNHDA and CDR2 is SQIVND (reference sequence). Deletions cut 3 bases from V and 2 bases from J, with 14 bases between. The CDR3 coding sequence is TGTGCCAGTAGTATTTTAGGGACACTTACCAAAAACATTCAGTACTTC. It codes for CASSILGTLTKNIQYF.

V usage is TRBV29-1 and J usage is TRBJ2-1, with 13 bases matching TRBD2. Germline values: CDR1 SQVTM, CDR2 ANQGSEA. With 1 base clipped from V and 7 bases from J, the junction kept 4 bases outside the gene matches. There are 15 residues in the CDR3. The CDR3 loop is CSVEGGTSGMNEQFF. In DNA, the CDR3 is TGCAGCGTTGAAGGGGGGACTAGCGGGATGAATGAGCAGTTCTTC.